This record concerns one TCR beta chain sequence. These data come from a study of blood T cell repertoires in COVID-19. Data came from immunoSEQ multiplex PCR; TCRdb stores just in-frame clones and leaves some out. The sample consists of roughly 250,000 clones, about 86% of them appearing once. The CDR3 totals 13 residues. V was clipped by 5 bases and J by 7 bases, with 14 bases between them. The chain has TRBV12-3 or TRBV12-4 and TRBJ1-2; D perhaps matches TRBD1 (5 bases). The receptor comes from a woman in her thirties with COVID-19, enrolled during active disease. The source material was peripheral blood. The CDR3 protein is CASSDTAGLGYTF. CDR3 in DNA: TGTGCCAGCAGTGATACCGCGGGACTTGGCTACACCTTC.